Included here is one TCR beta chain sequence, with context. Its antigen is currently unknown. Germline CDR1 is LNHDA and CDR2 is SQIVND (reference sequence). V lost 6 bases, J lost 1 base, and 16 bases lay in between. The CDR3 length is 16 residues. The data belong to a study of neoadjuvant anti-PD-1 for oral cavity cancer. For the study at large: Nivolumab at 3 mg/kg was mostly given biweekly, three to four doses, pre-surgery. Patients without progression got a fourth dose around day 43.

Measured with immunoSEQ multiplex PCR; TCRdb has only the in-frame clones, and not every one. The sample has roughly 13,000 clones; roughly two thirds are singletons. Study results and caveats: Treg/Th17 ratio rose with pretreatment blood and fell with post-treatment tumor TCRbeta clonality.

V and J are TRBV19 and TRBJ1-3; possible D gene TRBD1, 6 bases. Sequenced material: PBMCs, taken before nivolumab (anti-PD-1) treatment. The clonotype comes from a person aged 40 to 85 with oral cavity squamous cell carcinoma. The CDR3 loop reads CASSRQVWGSGNTIYF. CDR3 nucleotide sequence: TGTGCCAGTAGCCGACAGGTTTGGGGGTCTGGAAACACCATATATTTT.